This entry lists 2 T cell receptor beta chains sequenced from one sample in a study of technical replicates of blood from a handful of donors. This table comes from immunoSEQ multiplex PCR, and its TCRdb copy is limited to in-frame clones, with some not included. There are about 61,000 clones in the sample; more than 95% occur only once, and over 0.15% lies in the top ten. The sample comprised T cells isolated from PBMCs. These receptors all stem from a human donor in good health.

To note about this clone: Germline and junction disagree at one end, which may indicate a read error. The CDR3 DNA sequence: TGTGCCAGCAGCTCAACCCCATCCGGGACTTTCATTTTT. Its protein product is CASSSTPSGTFIF. The J gene is TRBJ1-4, the V gene TRBV7-9, with a weak D call TRBD1 (5 bases). CDR3 length: 13 residues. In germline, CDR1 is SEHNR, CDR2 FQNEAQ (reference sequence).

The chain recombines TRBV28 with TRBJ1-1, with D possibly matching TRBD1 (5 bases). Germline loops: CDR1 MDHEN, CDR2 SYDVKM. This CDR3 spans 19 amino acids. V was shortened by 6 bases and J by 0 bases, with 26 bases between the two germline ends. The CDR3 coding sequence is TGTGCCAGCAGACCAACTAAGACGGGGGGGTGGAATGTGAACACTGAAGCTTTCTTT. Translating gives CASRPTKTGGWNVNTEAFF.